This T cell receptor beta chain stems from a study of siplizumab effects on memory and regulatory T cells. Whole-study results and caveats: Neither a naive nor a memory phenotype was assignable to roughly 75-96% of proliferating CD4+ or CD8+ clones. Unstimulated subsets were the mapping target of only a minor fraction of alloreactive clones.

TCRdb's table, derived via immunoSEQ multiplex PCR, lists solely in-frame clones and lacks some. The sample carries approximately 65,000 clones, around 78% recorded once. On this clone itself: Its antigen is currently unknown.

V lost 5 bases and J lost 0, with 13 bases in between. The CDR3 is made up of 14 amino acids. Looked up from germline, CDR1 is GTSNPN and CDR2 is SVGIG (reference sequence). The sample consisted of memory CD4+ T cells sorted from blood. The chain is built from TRBV30 and TRBJ1-2; maybe TRBD1 (5 bases). The sequence was obtained from a human donor in good health. The CDR3 loop reads CAWGGGKANYGYTF. The CDR3, as DNA: TGTGCCTGGGGGGGAGGGAAAGCTAACTATGGCTACACCTTC.